A single sample gave rise to the 21 T cell receptor beta chains below, sequenced in a study of blood T cell repertoires in COVID-19 (dated by TCRdb to about 2020). The library was generated by the immunoSEQ multiplex PCR assay. Held by TCRdb, this immuneACCESS table contains in-frame sequences only and omits some clones. Under half of the omission traces to an unresolved V gene where checked; the cause of the rest is unknown. This sample lists approximately 100,000 clones; about 91% were detected once. The top ten clones comprise roughly 6% of the sample. The sample was peripheral blood. The receptors were gathered from a human donor in a cohort sampled during active COVID-19.

This sequence joins TRBV7-9 and TRBJ1-2, with D possibly being TRBD1 (5 bases). V was cut by 1 base and J by 2 bases, with 8 bases left in between. CDR1 SEHNR and CDR2 FQNEAQ come from the germline V gene (reference sequence). The CDR3 runs 14 residues. CDR3 DNA sequence: TGTGCCAGCAGCTTAGTACCAGGGAACTATGGCTACACCTTC. Translating gives CASSLVPGNYGYTF. Combining the CDR3 with reference TRBV7-9 and TRBJ1-2 gives the whole variable domain DTGVSQNPRHKITKRGQNVTFRCDPISEHNRLYWYRQTLGQGPEFLTYFQNEAQLEKSRLLSDRFSAERPKGSFSTLEIQRTEQGDSAMYLCASSLVPGNYGYTFGSGTRLTVV.

This chain links TRBV3-1 (or the pseudogene TRBV3-2) with TRBJ2-1; 9 bases map to TRBD2. CDR3 length: 15 amino acids. V lost 5 bases to trimming and J lost 8 bases; unmatched junction nucleotides: 10. In germline, CDR1 is LGHDT, CDR2 YNNKEL (reference sequence). The CDR3 sequence: CASSYPGLATDEQFF. The CDR3 DNA is TGTGCCAGCAGCTATCCGGGACTAGCAACCGATGAGCAGTTCTTC.

This sequence joins TRBV19 and TRBJ2-7; 9 bases agree with TRBD2. Trimming removed 10 bases from V and 0 bases from J; junction bases left unmatched: 10. The CDR3 runs 15 residues. Germline CDR1 reads LNHDA; CDR2 reads SQIVND (reference sequence). In DNA form, the CDR3 reads TGTGCCACTCAGACTAGCGGCGACTCCTCCTACGAGCAGTACTTC. Amino acid sequence: CATQTSGDSSYEQYF.

The chain joins TRBV5-1 to TRBJ2-1; D is undetermined. Germline V lookup: CDR1 SGHRS, CDR2 YFSETQ. This CDR3 contains 14 residues. With 0 bases removed from V and 2 bases from J, the gap between germline ends came to 6 bases. The CDR3 loop reads CASSLEQAYNEQFF. The CDR3 bases are TGCGCCAGCAGCTTGGAGCAGGCCTACAATGAGCAGTTCTTC. The full variable domain, in which reference TRBV5-1 and TRBJ2-1 provide the parts outside the CDR3, is KAGVTQTPRYLIKTRGQQVTLSCSPISGHRSVSWYQQTPGQGLQFLFEYFSETQRNKGNFPGRFSGRQFSNSRSEMNVSTLELGDSALYLCASSLEQAYNEQFFGPGTRLTVL.

The chain couples TRBV4-1 to TRBJ1-4; no clear D gene. V shed 6 bases and J shed 8 bases, with 16 bases lying between them. Germline V CDR1 and CDR2: MGHRA, YSYEKL. The CDR3 contains 14 residues. This chain's CDR3 is CASSYPGRSEKLFF. In DNA, the CDR3 is TGCGCCAGCAGTTACCCCGGCAGGTCGGAAAAACTGTTTTTT.

The V gene is TRBV28, the J gene TRBJ1-1, with unresolved D. Germline assignment: CDR1 MDHEN and CDR2 SYDVKM. The CDR3 has 11 residues. The germline V and J ends were trimmed by 6 bases and 5 bases, with 7 bases remaining between them. In DNA form, the CDR3 reads TGTGCCAGCAGATCTACGACTGAAGCTTTCTTT. Translated, it gives CASRSTTEAFF.

The V and J genes are TRBV30 and TRBJ2-1; 7 bases line up with TRBD2. V was clipped by 0 bases and J by 9 bases; unmatched bases: 5. The germline V gene has CDR1 GTSNPN and CDR2 SVGIG (reference sequence). This CDR3 has 13 amino acids. CDR3 nucleotide sequence: TGTGCCTGGAGTGTAGGACTAGACTTTGAGCAGTTCTTC. Protein sequence: CAWSVGLDFEQFF.

This clone showed up just a few times. The V call is TRBV7-9, the J call TRBJ1-2, with TRBD1 matching 7 bases. CDR3 size: 14 residues. The germline CDR1 and CDR2 sequences are SEHNR and FQNEAQ (reference sequence). V was pared by 5 bases and J by 10 bases, with 13 bases of the junction left unmatched. CDR3 residues: CASSPAPGQLTYTF. The CDR3 DNA reads TGTGCCAGCAGCCCGGCCCCGGGACAGTTAACCTACACCTTC.

The chain uses TRBV2 and TRBJ2-5; a weak D match, TRBD1 (6 bases). Germline V gene lookup returns CDR1 SNHLY and CDR2 FYNNEI. Deletions cut 4 bases from V and 4 bases from J, with 10 bases between. The CDR3 sequence is 13 residues long. The CDR3 is CASSGSRGETQYF. As DNA, the CDR3 is TGTGCCAGCAGTGGGTCCAGGGGAGAGACCCAGTACTTC. The entire variable domain, with the rest obtained from reference TRBV2 and TRBJ2-5, is as follows: EPEVTQTPSHQVTQMGQEVILRCVPISNHLYFYWYRQILGQKVEFLVSFYNNEISEKSEIFDDQFSVERPDGSNFTLKIRSTKLEDSAMYFCASSGSRGETQYFGPGTRLLVL.

This sequence joins TRBV27 and TRBJ2-7, with D maybe TRBD1 (6 bases). The length of the CDR3 is 13 residues. The V and J ends lost 2 bases and 7 bases respectively, with 12 bases between them. Germline CDR1 is MNHEY and CDR2 is SMNVEV (reference sequence). Here the CDR3 DNA reads TGTGCCAGCAGTTTAAGGGGACAACAGGAGCAGTACTTC. Translating gives CASSLRGQQEQYF.

V is TRBV7-9 and J is TRBJ2-6, with 9 bases lining up with TRBD1. The V gene end was trimmed by 5 bases and the J gene end by 2 bases; junction bases not matched to a gene: 7. This CDR3 is built from 17 residues. Germline assignment: CDR1 SEHNR and CDR2 FQNEAQ (reference sequence). In nucleotides, the CDR3 is TGTGCCAGCAGCCCTCACCGGGACAGGGCTGGGGCCAACGTCCTGACTTTC. It yields the protein CASSPHRDRAGANVLTF.

The chain uses TRBV27 and TRBJ2-1, with TRBD2 matching 9 bases. This CDR3 region has 14 residues. The ends lost 6 bases at V and 4 bases at J; junction bases unmatched: 4. From germline, CDR1 is MNHEY and CDR2 SMNVEV (reference sequence). CDR3 DNA sequence: TGTGCCAGCAGGGGACTAGCAGATTACAATGAGCAGTTCTTC. This sequence encodes CASRGLADYNEQFF.

The chain is built from TRBV12-3 or TRBV12-4 and TRBJ1-1, with D unresolved. The CDR3 is 12 residues long. Trimming removed 7 bases at V and 5 bases at J, with 11 bases between. The CDR3 here is CASIRDQTEAFF. The CDR3, as DNA: TGTGCCAGCATTCGAGATCAAACTGAAGCTTTCTTT.

This chain joins TRBV6-6 and TRBJ1-3; maybe TRBD1 (5 bases). The CDR3 loop spans 17 amino acids. Germline loops: CDR1 MNHNY, CDR2 SVGAGI (reference sequence). Trimming left V 6 bases short and J 0 bases short, with 18 bases between. CDR3 region: CASSRTPTANSGNTIYF. As DNA, the CDR3 is TGTGCCAGCAGCCGAACCCCGACAGCCAACTCTGGAAACACCATATATTTT.

This clone was counted a few times. This chain connects TRBV5-1 to TRBJ2-2, with 7 bases matching TRBD1. CDR3 length: 16 residues. Germline CDR1 reads SGHRS; CDR2 reads YFSETQ. Germline trimming cut 1 base from V and 0 bases from J; bases unmatched to any gene: 3. In DNA, the CDR3 is TGCGCCAGCAGCTTGTCGGGGACAGCGAACACCGGGGAGCTGTTTTTT. Translating it yields CASSLSGTANTGELFF.

The chain uses TRBV7-3 and TRBJ2-7, with D possibly TRBD2 on 6 matching bases. V gave up 2 bases and J gave up 2 bases, with 13 bases separating them. Germline CDR1 reads SGHTA; CDR2 reads FQGTGA. The CDR3 sequence is 15 residues long. In DNA, the CDR3 is TGTGCCAGCAGCTTAGGCAGAGCGGGCCCCTACGAGCAGTACTTC. Protein product: CASSLGRAGPYEQYF.

The J gene is TRBJ2-1, the V gene TRBV4-2; 12 bases fit TRBD2. CDR3 size: 17 residues. From germline, CDR1 is LGHNA and CDR2 YNFKEQ. The V gene end was trimmed by 4 bases and the J gene end by 8 bases; junction bases not matched to a gene: 12. Written as DNA, the CDR3 is TGTGCCAGCAGCCCGCTAGCGGGGGGGCCTACTCTGGATGAGCAGTTCTTC. Translating gives CASSPLAGGPTLDEQFF.

In nucleotides, the CDR3 is TGTGCCAGCCGGCGACAGGGAGGAAATCAGCCCCAGCATTTT. It yields the protein CASRRQGGNQPQHF. The rearrangement joins TRBV2 to TRBJ1-5; 7 bases are shared with TRBD1. Germline trimming cut 8 bases from V and 4 bases from J; bases unmatched to any gene: 8. Germline V gives CDR1 SNHLY, CDR2 FYNNEI. This CDR3 contains 14 residues.

J is TRBJ2-1 and V is TRBV7-3, with 10 bases matching TRBD2. The trim removed 2 bases at V and 7 bases at J, leaving 8 bases unmatched. Germline-derived CDR1 and CDR2 are SGHTA and FQGTGA. The CDR3 has 16 amino acids. CDR3 in amino acids: CASSLERGGRGNEQFF. The DNA for the CDR3 is TGTGCCAGCAGCTTAGAGCGGGGGGGCCGAGGAAATGAGCAGTTCTTC.

The chain combines TRBV13 with TRBJ2-1, with a possible D match to TRBD1 (5 bases). V was pared by 6 bases and J by 8 bases, with 17 bases between. The germline CDR1 and CDR2 sequences are PRHDT and FYEKMQ (reference sequence). The CDR3 runs 14 residues. The chain's CDR3 is CASRPWSREDEQFF. In DNA, the CDR3 is TGTGCCAGCAGACCCTGGAGCAGGGAAGATGAGCAGTTCTTC.

The V and J genes are TRBV2 and TRBJ1-1; maybe TRBD1 (5 bases). The CDR3 runs to 13 residues. V was clipped by 10 bases and J by 1 base, with 13 bases between them. Germline V gene sequence: CDR1 SNHLY, CDR2 FYNNEI. DNA for the CDR3: TGTGCCAACTCCCTTACAGGGAACACTGAAGCTTTCTTT. Encoded protein: CANSLTGNTEAFF.